This TCR beta chain was documented in a study of monozygotic twins with inflammatory bowel disease. Study results and limitations: Healthy twins shared more clonotypes with others than IBD patients, most markedly active ones.

The CDR3 consists of 15 residues. CDR1 is SGHNT and CDR2 is YYREEE in the germline V gene (reference sequence). Concerning this clonotype itself: Its antigen is still unknown.

cDNA was produced in eight separate reactions per sample. TCRdb re-called the 5' RACE reads and shows each CDR3 protein once, DNA omitted. This sample carries about 300,000 distinct CDR3 sequences, with 5.6% going to the ten biggest clones. Sequencing was done on a sample of blood. This sequence originates from a human donor with ulcerative colitis or Crohn's disease, or a healthy co-twin of an affected twin (not recorded which). The V call is TRBV5-4, the J call TRBJ1-1; TCRdb designates TRBD1, a call that cannot be tested without DNA. The CDR3 region is CASSRGQGASTEAFF.